The clone carrying this T cell receptor beta chain ranks as large. The antigen remains undetermined. Germline CDR1 and CDR2: MDHEN and SYDVKM. The CDR3 is 15 residues long. This record comes from a study of radiation and T cells in renal cell carcinoma. The method was immunoSEQ multiplex PCR; TCRdb's version includes in-frame clones alone and lacks a portion of them. The data show 14,000 to 15,000 clones, around 62% seen once. Indicated treatment: treatment-naive control, cytoreductive nephrectomy. Treatment-naive patients without radiation supplied the control tumors at nephrectomy. Clear cell pathology was present in this patient's renal cell carcinoma. The study, taken as a whole, reports: In nephrectomy-only tumors, top 100 clonotypes averaged around 45%, versus 54% irradiated. Compared with controls, irradiated tumors had more, larger dominant CDR3 motifs.

The chain combines TRBV28 with TRBJ2-2, with 8 bases that match TRBD2. This clonotype originated in a man aged 60 to 69 with renal cell carcinoma. Specimen: tumor tissue, collected from a patient whose treatment was nephrectomy without radiotherapy. CDR3 DNA: TGTGCGAGCGTGGGCCTCAACGGGAGGGTCGGGGAGCTGTTTTTT. Its translation: CASVGLNGRVGELFF.